This TCR beta chain is from a study of CD8+ T cells in alopecia areata. Study-level background: Those treated were given oral tofacitinib at 5 to 10 mg twice daily.

Sequencing relied on a cDNA template that was reverse transcribed from extracted RNA. Sequenced by immunoSEQ multiplex PCR; TCRdb stores in-frame clones only, minus some. The repertoire includes fewer than 200,000 clones, just over 65% of them detected once, and about an eighth sits in the top ten. Findings and limits, study-wide: Lesional tissue from the scalp (especially in alopecia totalis/universalis) showed higher clonality than normal scalp.

Concerning this clone: Antigen specificity is unknown.

V was clipped by 2 bases and J by 4 bases, with 12 bases between them. The CDR3 length is 15 residues. The germline CDR1 and CDR2 sequences are SGHRS and YFSETQ. Lesional scalp punch biopsies and peripheral blood came from alopecia areata patients. V gene TRBV5-1 combines with J gene TRBJ2-2; perhaps D is TRBD1 or TRBD2 (5 bases each). The clonotype originates from a human donor with alopecia areata. Specimen: CD8+ T cells sorted from blood, collected at week 0. CDR3 loop: CASSLYGGSTGELFF. CDR3 coding DNA: TGCGCCAGCAGCTTATATGGGGGAAGCACCGGGGAGCTGTTTTTT.